The source of this T cell receptor beta chain is a study of tumor and adjacent non-tumor tissue in lung cancer. TCRbeta libraries were built with three rounds of nested PCR, modified from ARM-PCR. TCRdb itself ran the multiplex PCR reads through MiXCR, one entry per CDR3 protein. The repertoire holds roughly 150,000 distinct CDR3 sequences, with approximately 70% as singletons. As to this clonotype: This clone may be a read error of a much larger clone one base away.

No cell sorting was done before RNA was extracted from the tissue. Specimen: lung tumor tissue. The receptor was derived from a man aged 55 to 70 with small cell lung cancer.

The CDR3 reads CSARLDRDYNEQFF. The CDR3 DNA follows: TGCAGTGCTCGATTAGACAGGGACTACAATGAGCAGTTCTTC. The J gene is TRBJ2-1, the V gene TRBV20-1; TRBD1 agrees at 7 bases. The junction had 7 bases not matched to a gene; V was cut back by 5 bases and J by 3 bases. The CDR3 totals 14 residues. Per germline, CDR1 DFQATT and CDR2 SNEGSKA (reference sequence).